Below, 3 T cell receptor beta chains from the same sample are listed, as sequenced in a study of Ad26.COV2.S vaccination and SARS-CoV-2 variants. Libraries were prepared by immunoSEQ multiplex PCR; TCRdb keeps only in-frame clonotypes and omits some of them. Found here are 400,000 to 500,000 clones, roughly 89% of them singletons; the top ten hold 2.5% to 3%. Sample treatment: approximately 18 received Ad26.COV2.S at low or high dose, single or two shots; five or six received placebo; per-sample allocation not given. Following the first vaccine or placebo injection, samples were taken on day 63. This sample comprised peripheral blood, obtained in a trial of Ad26.COV2.S vaccine versus placebo. All receptors derive from a person aged 18-60 years who received the Ad26.COV2.S COVID-19 vaccine or a placebo.

The rearrangement uses TRBV21-1 and TRBJ2-3; the table's D call TRBD1 went unverified against the DNA. TRBV21-1 has pseudogene status. The CDR3 is 15 residues long. The CDR3 bases are TGTGCCAGCAGCAACCCGGGACAGGGTTCAGATACGCAGTATTTT. Translated, it gives CASSNPGQGSDTQYF.

The rearrangement joins TRBV7-8 to TRBJ1-1; the D gene is possibly TRBD1 (6 bases). V gave up 3 bases and J gave up 6 bases, with 17 bases separating them. This CDR3 has 15 amino acids. CDR1 and CDR2 from the germline V gene are SGHVS and FQNEAQ. Written as DNA, the CDR3 is TGTGCCAGCAGCTTTACATGGGCAGGGGACGCTGAAGCTTTCTTT. Amino acid sequence: CASSFTWAGDAEAFF.

This sequence joins TRBV7-6 and TRBJ2-7; the D gene could be TRBD1 or TRBD2 (5 bases each). The germline gives CDR1 SGHVS, CDR2 FNYEAQ. Trimming took off 1 base at V and 1 base at J, with 8 bases between the two ends. The CDR3 is 14 amino acids. CDR3 DNA sequence: TGTGCCAGCAGCTTAGGGGGGATATCCTACGAGCAGTACTTC. Its protein is CASSLGGISYEQYF.